This T cell receptor (beta chain) was recovered during a study of CD8 T cells in ankylosing spondylitis. Study findings and constraints: What appeared characteristic of ankylosing spondylitis blood was a TCR beta motif of about eight highly homologous variants. The authors found the disease-linked clones to be CD8+ and relatively rare in peripheral blood. A number of the motif variants had already been described in reactive arthritis synovial fluid and blood.

Germline V gene data show CDR1 as KGHDR and CDR2 as SFDVKD. The CDR3 extends over 17 amino acids. V was shortened by 4 bases and J by 5 bases, with 22 bases between the two germline ends. TCRdb re-analysed the 5' RACE reads in MiXCR, keeping a single row per CDR3 protein. The profile shows fewer than 750,000 distinct CDR3 sequences, roughly 19% of them singletons. This clonotype was observed a few times. Its antigen is currently unknown. The sequence derives from a male donor with ankylosing spondylitis. Specimen: blood, either unsorted or a sorted T cell fraction (not recorded which). This chain joins TRBV24-1 and TRBJ2-5, with D perhaps matching TRBD2 (6 bases). CDR3 amino acids: CATSDPRRGSGRETQYF. As DNA, the CDR3 is TGTGCCACCAGTGACCCCCGAAGGGGTAGCGGCCGGGAGACCCAGTACTTC.